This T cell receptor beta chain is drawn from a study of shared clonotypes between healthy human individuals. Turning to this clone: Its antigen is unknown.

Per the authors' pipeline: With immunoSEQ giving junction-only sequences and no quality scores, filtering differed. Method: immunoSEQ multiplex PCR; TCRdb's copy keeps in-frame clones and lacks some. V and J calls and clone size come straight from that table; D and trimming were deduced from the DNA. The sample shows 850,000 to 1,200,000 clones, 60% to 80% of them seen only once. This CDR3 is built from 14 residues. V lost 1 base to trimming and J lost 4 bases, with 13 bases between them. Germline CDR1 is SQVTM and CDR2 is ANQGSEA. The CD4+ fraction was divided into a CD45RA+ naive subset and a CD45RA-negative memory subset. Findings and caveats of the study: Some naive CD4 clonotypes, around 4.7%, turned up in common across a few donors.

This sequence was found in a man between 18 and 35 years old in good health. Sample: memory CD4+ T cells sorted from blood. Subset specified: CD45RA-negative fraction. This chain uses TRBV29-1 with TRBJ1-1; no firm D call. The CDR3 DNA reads TGCAGCGTTGAAGTGGCGGGTCTGGCCACTGAAGCTTTCTTT. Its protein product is CSVEVAGLATEAFF.